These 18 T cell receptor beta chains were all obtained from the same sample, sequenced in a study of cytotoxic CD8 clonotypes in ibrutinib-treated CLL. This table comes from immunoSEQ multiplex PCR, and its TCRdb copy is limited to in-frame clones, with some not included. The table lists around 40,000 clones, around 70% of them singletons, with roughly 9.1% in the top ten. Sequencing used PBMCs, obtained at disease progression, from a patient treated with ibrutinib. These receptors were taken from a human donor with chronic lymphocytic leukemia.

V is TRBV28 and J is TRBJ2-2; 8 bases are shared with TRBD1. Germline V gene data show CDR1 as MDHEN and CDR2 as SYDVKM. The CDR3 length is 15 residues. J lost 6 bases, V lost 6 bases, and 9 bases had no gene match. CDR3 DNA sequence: TGTGCCAGCAGAGACAGGGGATCACGGGCCGGGGAGCTGTTTTTT. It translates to CASRDRGSRAGELFF.

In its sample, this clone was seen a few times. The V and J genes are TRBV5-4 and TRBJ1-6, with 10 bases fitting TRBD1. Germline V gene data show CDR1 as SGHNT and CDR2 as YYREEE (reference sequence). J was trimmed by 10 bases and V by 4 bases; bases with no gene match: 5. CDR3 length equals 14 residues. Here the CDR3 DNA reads TGTGCCAGCAGCCCCGGGACAGGGGTATCACCCCTCCACTTT. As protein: CASSPGTGVSPLHF.

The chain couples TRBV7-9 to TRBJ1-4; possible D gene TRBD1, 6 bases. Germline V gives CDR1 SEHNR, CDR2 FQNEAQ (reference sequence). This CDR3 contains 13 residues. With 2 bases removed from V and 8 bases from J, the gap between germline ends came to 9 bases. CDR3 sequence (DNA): TGTGCCAGCAGCTTATCAGGGGTCGAAAAACTGTTTTTT. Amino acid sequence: CASSLSGVEKLFF.

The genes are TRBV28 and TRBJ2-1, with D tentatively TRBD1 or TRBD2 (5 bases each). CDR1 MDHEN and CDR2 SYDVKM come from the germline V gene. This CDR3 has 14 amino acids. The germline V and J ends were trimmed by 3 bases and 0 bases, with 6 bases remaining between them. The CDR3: CASSFGGSYNEQFF. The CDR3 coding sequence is TGTGCCAGCAGTTTTGGGGGCTCCTACAATGAGCAGTTCTTC.

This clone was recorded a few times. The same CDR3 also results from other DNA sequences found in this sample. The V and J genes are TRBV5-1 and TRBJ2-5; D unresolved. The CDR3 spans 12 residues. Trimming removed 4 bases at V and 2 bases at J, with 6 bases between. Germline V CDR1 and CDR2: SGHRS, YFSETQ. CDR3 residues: CASSQIQETQYF. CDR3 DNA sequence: TGCGCCAGCAGCCAAATTCAAGAGACCCAGTACTTC.

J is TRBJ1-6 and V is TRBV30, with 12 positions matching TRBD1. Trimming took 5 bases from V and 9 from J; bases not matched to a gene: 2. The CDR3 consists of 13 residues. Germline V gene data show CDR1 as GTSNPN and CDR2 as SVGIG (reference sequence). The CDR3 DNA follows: TGTGCCTGGCAGGGACAGGGGGCTTCACCCCTCCACTTT. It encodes CAWQGQGASPLHF.

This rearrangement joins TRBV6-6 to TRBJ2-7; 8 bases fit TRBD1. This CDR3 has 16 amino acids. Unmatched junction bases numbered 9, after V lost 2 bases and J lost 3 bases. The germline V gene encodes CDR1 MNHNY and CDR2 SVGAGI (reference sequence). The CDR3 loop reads CASSYRGTGGNYEQYF. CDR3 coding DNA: TGTGCCAGCAGTTACCGGGGGACAGGAGGGAACTACGAGCAGTACTTC.

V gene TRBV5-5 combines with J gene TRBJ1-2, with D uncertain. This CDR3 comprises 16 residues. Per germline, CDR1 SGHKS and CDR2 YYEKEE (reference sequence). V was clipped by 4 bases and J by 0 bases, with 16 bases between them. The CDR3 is CASSPPAARANYGYTF. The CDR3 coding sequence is TGTGCCAGCAGCCCCCCGGCGGCCAGAGCTAACTATGGCTACACCTTC. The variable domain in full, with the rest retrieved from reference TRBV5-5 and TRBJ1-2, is DAGVTQSPTHLIKTRGQQVTLRCSPISGHKSVSWYQQVLGQGPQFIFQYYEKEERGRGNFPDRFSARQFPNYSSELNVNALLLGDSALYLCASSPPAARANYGYTFGSGTRLTVV.

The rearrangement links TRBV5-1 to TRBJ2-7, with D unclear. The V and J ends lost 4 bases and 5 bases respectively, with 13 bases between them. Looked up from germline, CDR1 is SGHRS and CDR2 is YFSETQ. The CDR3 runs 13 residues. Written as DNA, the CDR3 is TGCGCCAGCAGCCCAGGTATCTTTAACGAGCAGTACTTC. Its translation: CASSPGIFNEQYF.

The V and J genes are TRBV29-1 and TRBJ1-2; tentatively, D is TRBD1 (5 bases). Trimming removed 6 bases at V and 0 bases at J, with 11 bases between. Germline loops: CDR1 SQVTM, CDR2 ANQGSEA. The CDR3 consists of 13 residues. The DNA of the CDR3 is TGCAGCGTAAAGGACACTACTAACTATGGCTACACCTTC. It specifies CSVKDTTNYGYTF. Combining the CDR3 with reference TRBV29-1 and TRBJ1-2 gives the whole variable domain SAVISQKPSRDICQRGTSLTIQCQVDSQVTMMFWYRQQPGQSLTLIATANQGSEATYESGFVIDKFPISRPNLTFSTLTVSNMSPEDSSIYLCSVKDTTNYGYTFGSGTRLTVV.

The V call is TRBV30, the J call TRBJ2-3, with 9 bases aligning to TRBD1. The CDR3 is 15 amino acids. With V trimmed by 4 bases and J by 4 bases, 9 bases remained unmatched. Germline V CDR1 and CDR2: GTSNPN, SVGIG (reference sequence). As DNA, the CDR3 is TGTGCCTGGACCTCCGGGACAGGGCTTGCAGATACGCAGTATTTT. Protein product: CAWTSGTGLADTQYF.

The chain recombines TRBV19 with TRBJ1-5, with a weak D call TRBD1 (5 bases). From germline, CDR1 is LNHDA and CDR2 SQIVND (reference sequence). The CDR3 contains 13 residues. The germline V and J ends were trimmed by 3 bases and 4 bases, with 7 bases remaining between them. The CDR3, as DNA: TGTGCCAGTAGTATTCGGGGGAATCAGCCCCAGCATTTT. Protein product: CASSIRGNQPQHF.

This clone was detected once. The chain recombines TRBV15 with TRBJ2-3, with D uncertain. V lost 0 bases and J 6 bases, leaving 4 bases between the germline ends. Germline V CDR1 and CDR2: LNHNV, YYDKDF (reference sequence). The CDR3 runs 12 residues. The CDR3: CATSREWDTQYF. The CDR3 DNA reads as TGTGCCACCAGCAGAGAGTGGGATACGCAGTATTTT.

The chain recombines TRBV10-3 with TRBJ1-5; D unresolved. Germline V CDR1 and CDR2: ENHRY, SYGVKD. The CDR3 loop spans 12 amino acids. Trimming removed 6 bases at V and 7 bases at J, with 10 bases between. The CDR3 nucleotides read TGTGCCATCAGCTCCCAGAGCCAGCCCCAGCATTTT. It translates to CAISSQSQPQHF.

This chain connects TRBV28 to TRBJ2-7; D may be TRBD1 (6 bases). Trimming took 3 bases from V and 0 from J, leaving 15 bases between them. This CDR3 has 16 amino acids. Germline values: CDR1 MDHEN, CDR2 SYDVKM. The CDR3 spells CASSFNKGVSSYEQYF. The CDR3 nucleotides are TGTGCCAGCAGTTTCAACAAGGGGGTGAGCTCCTACGAGCAGTACTTC. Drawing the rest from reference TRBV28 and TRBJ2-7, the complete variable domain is DVKVTQSSRYLVKRTGEKVFLECVQDMDHENMFWYRQDPGLGLRLIYFSYDVKMKEKGDIPEGYSVSREKKERFSLILESASTNQTSMYLCASSFNKGVSSYEQYFGPGTRLTVT.

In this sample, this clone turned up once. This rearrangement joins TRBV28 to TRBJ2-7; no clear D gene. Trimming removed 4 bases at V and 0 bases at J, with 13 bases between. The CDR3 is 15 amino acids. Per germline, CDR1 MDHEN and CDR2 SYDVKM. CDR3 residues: CASSYPNTRSYEQYF. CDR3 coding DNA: TGTGCCAGCAGTTACCCCAATACCCGCTCCTACGAGCAGTACTTC.

For the CDR3, the DNA is TGTGCCAGCAGCTTGATTCGCGGCTCAAGCGCAGATACGCAGTATTTT. Translated, it gives CASSLIRGSSADTQYF. The genes are TRBV5-6 and TRBJ2-3; D uncertain. Germline CDR1 SGHDT, CDR2 YYEEEE. Trimming shortened V by 1 base and J by 4 bases, and 16 bases separated the two germline ends. The CDR3 loop spans 16 amino acids.

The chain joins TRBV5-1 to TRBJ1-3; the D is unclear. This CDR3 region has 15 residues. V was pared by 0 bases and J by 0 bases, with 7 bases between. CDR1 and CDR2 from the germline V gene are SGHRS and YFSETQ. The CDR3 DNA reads TGCGCCAGCAGCTTGGACATTTCCTCTGGAAACACCATATATTTT. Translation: CASSLDISSGNTIYF.